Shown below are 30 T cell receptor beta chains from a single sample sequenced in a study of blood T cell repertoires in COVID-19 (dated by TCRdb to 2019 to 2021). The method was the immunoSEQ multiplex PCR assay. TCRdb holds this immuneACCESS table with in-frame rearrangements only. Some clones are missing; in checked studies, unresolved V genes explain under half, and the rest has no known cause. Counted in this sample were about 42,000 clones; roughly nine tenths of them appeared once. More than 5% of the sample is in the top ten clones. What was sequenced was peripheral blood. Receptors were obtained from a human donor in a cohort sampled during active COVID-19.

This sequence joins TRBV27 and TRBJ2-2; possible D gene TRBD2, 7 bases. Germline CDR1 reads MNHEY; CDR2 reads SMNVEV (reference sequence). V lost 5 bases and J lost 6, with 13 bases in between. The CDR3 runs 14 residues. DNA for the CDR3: TGTGCCAGCAGTCCCCGGGGGGCGTCCGGGGAGCTGTTTTTT. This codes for CASSPRGASGELFF.

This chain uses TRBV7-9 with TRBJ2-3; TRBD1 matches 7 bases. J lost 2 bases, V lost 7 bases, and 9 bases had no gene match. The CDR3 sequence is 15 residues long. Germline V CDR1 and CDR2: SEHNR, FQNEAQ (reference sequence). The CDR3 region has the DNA TGTGCCAGCAACAATGCAGGGGGTAACACAGATACGCAGTATTTT. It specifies CASNNAGGNTDTQYF.

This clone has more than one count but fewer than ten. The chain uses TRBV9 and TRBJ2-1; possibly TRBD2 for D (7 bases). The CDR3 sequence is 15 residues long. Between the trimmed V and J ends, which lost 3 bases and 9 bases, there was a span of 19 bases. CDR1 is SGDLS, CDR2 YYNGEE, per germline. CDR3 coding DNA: TGTGCCAGCAGCGCCCAGGGCCAAGGGGGGGGTGAGCAGTTCTTC. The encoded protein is CASSAQGQGGGEQFF.

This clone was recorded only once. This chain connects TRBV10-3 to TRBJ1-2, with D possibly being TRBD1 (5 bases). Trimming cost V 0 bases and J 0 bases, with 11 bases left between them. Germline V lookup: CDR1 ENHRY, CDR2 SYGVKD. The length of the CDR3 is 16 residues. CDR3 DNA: TGTGCCATCAGTGAGTCAACAGGACGAGCTAACTATGGCTACACCTTC. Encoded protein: CAISESTGRANYGYTF.

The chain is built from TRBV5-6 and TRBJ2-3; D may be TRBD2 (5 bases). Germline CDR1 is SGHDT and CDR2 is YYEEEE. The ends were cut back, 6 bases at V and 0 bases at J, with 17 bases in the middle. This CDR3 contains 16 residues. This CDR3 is CASNDLGSFSTDTQYF. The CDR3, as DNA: TGTGCCAGCAACGATCTAGGGAGTTTCAGCACAGATACGCAGTATTTT.

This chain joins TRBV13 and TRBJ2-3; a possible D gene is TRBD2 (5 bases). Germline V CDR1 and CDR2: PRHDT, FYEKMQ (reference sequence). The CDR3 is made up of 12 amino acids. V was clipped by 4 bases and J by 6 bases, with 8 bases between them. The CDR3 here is CASSSRTDTQYF. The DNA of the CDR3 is TGTGCCAGCAGCTCCCGGACTGATACGCAGTATTTT.

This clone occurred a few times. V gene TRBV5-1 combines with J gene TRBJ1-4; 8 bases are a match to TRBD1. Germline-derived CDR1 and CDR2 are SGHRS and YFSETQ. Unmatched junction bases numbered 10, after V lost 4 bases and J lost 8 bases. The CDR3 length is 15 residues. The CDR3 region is CASSHDGQGGEKLFF. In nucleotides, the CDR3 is TGCGCCAGCAGCCACGATGGACAGGGAGGGGAAAAACTGTTTTTT. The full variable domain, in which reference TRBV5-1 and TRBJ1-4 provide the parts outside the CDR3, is KAGVTQTPRYLIKTRGQQVTLSCSPISGHRSVSWYQQTPGQGLQFLFEYFSETQRNKGNFPGRFSGRQFSNSRSEMNVSTLELGDSALYLCASSHDGQGGEKLFFGSGTQLSVL.

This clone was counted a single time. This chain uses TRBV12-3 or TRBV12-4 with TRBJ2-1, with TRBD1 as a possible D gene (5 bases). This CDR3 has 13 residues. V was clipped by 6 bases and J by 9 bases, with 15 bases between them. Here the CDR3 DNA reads TGTGCCAGCAGCCACGGACAATTACGTGAGCAGTTCTTC. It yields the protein CASSHGQLREQFF.

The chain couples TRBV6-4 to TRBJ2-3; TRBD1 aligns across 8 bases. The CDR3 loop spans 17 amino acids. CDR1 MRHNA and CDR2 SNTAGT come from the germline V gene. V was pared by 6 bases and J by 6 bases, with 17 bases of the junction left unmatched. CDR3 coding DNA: TGTGCCAGCAGCCCCGAATGGACAGGGCGTTTGGAGGATACGCAGTATTTT. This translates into CASSPEWTGRLEDTQYF.

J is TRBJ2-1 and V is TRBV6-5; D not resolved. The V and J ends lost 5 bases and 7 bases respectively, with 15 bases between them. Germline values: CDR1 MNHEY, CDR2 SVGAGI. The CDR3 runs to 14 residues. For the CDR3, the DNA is TGTGCCAGCAGTCTACCCGGGTTATGGAATGAGCAGTTCTTC. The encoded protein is CASSLPGLWNEQFF.

The CDR3 loop reads CASSPDMNTGELFF. In DNA, the CDR3 is TGTGCCAGCAGCCCAGACATGAACACCGGGGAGCTGTTTTTT. The genes are TRBV7-2 and TRBJ2-2; unclear D gene. V was trimmed by 5 bases and J by 1 base, leaving 8 bases between them. Germline V lookup: CDR1 SGHTA, CDR2 FQGNSA. The CDR3 sequence is 14 residues long.

The CDR3 reads CASSPQGGTEAFF. CDR3 DNA sequence: TGTGCCAGCAGCCCCCAGGGGGGTACTGAAGCTTTCTTT. V gene TRBV6-2 or TRBV6-3 combines with J gene TRBJ1-1; 7 nucleotides agree with TRBD1. J was trimmed by 5 bases and V by 6 bases; bases with no gene match: 6. This CDR3 has 13 residues. Germline V gene data show CDR1 as MNHEY and CDR2 as SVGEGT.

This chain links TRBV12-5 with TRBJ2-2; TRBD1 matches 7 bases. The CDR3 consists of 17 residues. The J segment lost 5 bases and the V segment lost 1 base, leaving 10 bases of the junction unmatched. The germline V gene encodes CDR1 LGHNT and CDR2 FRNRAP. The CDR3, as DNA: TGTGCTAGTGGTTTGGGTGTTGAGACAGGGCGGACCGGGGAGCTGTTTTTT. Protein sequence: CASGLGVETGRTGELFF. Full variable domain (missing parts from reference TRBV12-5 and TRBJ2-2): DARVTQTPRHKVTEMGQEVTMRCQPILGHNTVFWYRQTMMQGLELLAYFRNRAPLDDSGMPKDRFSAEMPDATLATLKIQPSEPRDSAVYFCASGLGVETGRTGELFFGEGSRLTVL.

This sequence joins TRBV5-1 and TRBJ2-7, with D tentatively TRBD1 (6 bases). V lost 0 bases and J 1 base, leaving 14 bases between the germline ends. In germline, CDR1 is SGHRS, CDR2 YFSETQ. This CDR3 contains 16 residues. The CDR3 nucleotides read TGCGCCAGCAGCTTGGCACAGGGAATGCCTTCCTACGAGCAGTACTTC. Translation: CASSLAQGMPSYEQYF.

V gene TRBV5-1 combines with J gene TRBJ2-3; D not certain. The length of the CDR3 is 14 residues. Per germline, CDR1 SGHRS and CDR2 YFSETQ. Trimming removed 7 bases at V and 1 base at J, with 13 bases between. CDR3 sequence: CASATPPGTDTQYF. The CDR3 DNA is TGCGCCAGCGCGACACCTCCTGGCACAGATACGCAGTATTTT.

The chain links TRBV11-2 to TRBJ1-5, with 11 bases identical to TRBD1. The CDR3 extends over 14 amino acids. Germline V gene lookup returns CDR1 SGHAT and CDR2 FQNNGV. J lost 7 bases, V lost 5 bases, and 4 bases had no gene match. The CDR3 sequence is CASSPGTGGQPQHF. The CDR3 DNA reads TGTGCCAGCAGCCCCGGGACAGGGGGACAGCCCCAGCATTTT. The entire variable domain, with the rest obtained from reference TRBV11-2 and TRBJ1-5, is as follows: EAGVAQSPRYKIIEKRQSVAFWCNPISGHATLYWYQQILGQGPKLLIQFQNNGVVDDSQLPKDRFSAERLKGVDSTLKIQPAKLEDSAVYLCASSPGTGGQPQHFGDGTRLSIL.

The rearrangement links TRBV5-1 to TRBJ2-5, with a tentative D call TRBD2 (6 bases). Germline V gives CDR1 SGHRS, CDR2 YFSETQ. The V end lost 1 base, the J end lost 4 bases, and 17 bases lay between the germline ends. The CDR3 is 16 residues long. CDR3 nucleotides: TGCGCCAGCAGCTTGACGGCTTTGGGGGGTCGAGAGACCCAGTACTTC. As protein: CASSLTALGGRETQYF.

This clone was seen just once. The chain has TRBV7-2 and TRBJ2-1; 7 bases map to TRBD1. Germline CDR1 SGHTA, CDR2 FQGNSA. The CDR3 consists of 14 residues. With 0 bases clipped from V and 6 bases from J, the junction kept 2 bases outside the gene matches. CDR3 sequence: CASSLARDSNEQFF. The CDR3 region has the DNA TGTGCCAGCAGCTTAGCTCGGGACAGCAATGAGCAGTTCTTC.

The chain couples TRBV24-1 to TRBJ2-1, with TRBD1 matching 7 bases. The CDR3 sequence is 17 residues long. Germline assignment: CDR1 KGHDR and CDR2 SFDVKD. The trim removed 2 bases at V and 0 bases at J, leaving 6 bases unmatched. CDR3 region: CATSDSTGASSYNEQFF. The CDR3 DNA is TGTGCCACCAGTGATTCAACAGGGGCCAGCTCCTACAATGAGCAGTTCTTC.

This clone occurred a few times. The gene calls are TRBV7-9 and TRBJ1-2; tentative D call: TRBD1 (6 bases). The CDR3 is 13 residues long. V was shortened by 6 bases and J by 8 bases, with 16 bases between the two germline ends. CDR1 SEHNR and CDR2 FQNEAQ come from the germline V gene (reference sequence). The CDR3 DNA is TGTGCCAGCAGTCCAGGGGAGGGCTGGGGCTACACCTTC. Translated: CASSPGEGWGYTF. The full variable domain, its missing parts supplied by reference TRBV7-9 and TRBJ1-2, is DTGVSQNPRHKITKRGQNVTFRCDPISEHNRLYWYRQTLGQGPEFLTYFQNEAQLEKSRLLSDRFSAERPKGSFSTLEIQRTEQGDSAMYLCASSPGEGWGYTFGSGTRLTVV.

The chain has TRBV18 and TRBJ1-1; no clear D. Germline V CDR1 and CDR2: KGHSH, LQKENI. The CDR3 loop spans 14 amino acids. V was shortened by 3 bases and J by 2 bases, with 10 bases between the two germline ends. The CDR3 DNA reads TGTGCCAGCTCACCGTCCCAGGCTAACACTGAAGCTTTCTTT. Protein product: CASSPSQANTEAFF.

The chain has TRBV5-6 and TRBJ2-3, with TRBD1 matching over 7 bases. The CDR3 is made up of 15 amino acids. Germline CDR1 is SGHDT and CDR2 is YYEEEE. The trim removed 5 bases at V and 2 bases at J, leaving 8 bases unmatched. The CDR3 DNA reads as TGTGCCAGCAGGATCGACAGGGTTCTCACAGATACGCAGTATTTT. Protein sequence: CASRIDRVLTDTQYF.

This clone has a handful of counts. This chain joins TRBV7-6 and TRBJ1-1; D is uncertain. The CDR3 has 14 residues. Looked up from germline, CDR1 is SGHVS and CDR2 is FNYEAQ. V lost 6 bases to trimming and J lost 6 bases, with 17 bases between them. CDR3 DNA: TGTGCCAGCAGTTCCCGACCGGGAGGCGCTGAAGCTTTCTTT. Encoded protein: CASSSRPGGAEAFF.

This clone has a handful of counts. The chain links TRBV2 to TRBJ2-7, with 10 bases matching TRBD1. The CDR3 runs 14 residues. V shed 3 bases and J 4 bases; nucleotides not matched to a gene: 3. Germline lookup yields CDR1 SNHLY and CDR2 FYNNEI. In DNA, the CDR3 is TGTGCCAGCAGTGAGACAGGGGGCTGGTACGAGCAGTACTTC. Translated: CASSETGGWYEQYF.

CDR3 region: CASSSASGTYNEQFF. As DNA, the CDR3 is TGTGCCAGCAGTTCGGCTAGCGGGACCTACAATGAGCAGTTCTTC. This chain connects TRBV27 to TRBJ2-1; 9 positions agree with TRBD2. Germline lookup yields CDR1 MNHEY and CDR2 SMNVEV (reference sequence). The length of the CDR3 is 15 residues. V lost 4 bases to trimming and J lost 2 bases; unmatched junction nucleotides: 3.

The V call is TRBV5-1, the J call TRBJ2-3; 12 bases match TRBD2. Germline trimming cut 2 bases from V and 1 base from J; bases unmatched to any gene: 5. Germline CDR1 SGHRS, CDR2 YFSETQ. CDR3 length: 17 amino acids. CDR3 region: CASSLLAGGHGTDTQYF. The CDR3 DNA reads TGCGCCAGCAGCTTACTAGCGGGGGGTCACGGCACAGATACGCAGTATTTT. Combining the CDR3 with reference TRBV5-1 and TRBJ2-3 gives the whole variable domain KAGVTQTPRYLIKTRGQQVTLSCSPISGHRSVSWYQQTPGQGLQFLFEYFSETQRNKGNFPGRFSGRQFSNSRSEMNVSTLELGDSALYLCASSLLAGGHGTDTQYFGPGTRLTVL.

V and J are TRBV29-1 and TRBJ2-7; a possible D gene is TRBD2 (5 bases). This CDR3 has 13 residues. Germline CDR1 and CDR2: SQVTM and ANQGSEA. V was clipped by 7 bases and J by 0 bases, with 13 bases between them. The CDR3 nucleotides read TGCAGCGCTTTCGGGATTTACTCCTACGAGCAGTACTTC. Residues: CSAFGIYSYEQYF.

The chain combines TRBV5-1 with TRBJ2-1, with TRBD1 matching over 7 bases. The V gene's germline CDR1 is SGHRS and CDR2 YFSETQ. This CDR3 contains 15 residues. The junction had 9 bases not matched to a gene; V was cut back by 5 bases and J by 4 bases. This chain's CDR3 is CASRPTGEFYNEQFF. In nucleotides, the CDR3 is TGCGCCAGCAGACCTACAGGGGAGTTTTACAATGAGCAGTTCTTC.

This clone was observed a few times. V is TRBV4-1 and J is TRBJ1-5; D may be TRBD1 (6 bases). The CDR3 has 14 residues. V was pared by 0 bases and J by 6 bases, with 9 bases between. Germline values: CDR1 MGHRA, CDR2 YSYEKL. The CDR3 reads CASSQEIRGQPQHF. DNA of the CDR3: TGCGCCAGCAGCCAAGAAATCAGGGGTCAGCCCCAGCATTTT.

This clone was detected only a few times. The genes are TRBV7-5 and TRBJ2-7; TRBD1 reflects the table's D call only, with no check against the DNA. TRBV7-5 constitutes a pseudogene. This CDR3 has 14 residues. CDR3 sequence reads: CARSWLTVPYEQYF. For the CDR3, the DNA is TGTGCCAGAAGCTGGTTGACAGTACCCTACGAGCAGTACTTC.